This T cell receptor beta chain was captured by sequencing in a study of beta chain features in type 1 diabetes. Study-wide background: When patients were set against healthy donors, age, gender and cell yields were similar. About 110 million sorted cells were examined across all samples. The study, taken as a whole, reports: Type 1 diabetes patients showed fewer insertions and more deletions at VDJ junctions. Type 1 diabetes patients showed a moderate but significant shortening of TCRB CDR3s in all four CD4+ subsets.

This clone was picked up a small number of times. The antigen is undetermined. Every isolated RNA sample was fully reverse transcribed, so sequencing captured expressed TCRB transcripts. Naive, central memory and regulatory T cell samples produced a mean of roughly 3.8 million reads. Libraries were prepared by immunoSEQ multiplex PCR; TCRdb keeps only in-frame clonotypes and omits some of them. The table records about 400,000 clones, over 10% of them present only once. The V gene's germline CDR1 is KGHSH and CDR2 LQKENI. With 3 bases removed from V and 3 bases from J, the gap between germline ends came to 20 bases. CDR3 length: 17 residues.

Sequencing input: naive CD4+ T cells from blood. The chain links TRBV18 to TRBJ1-1, with a weak D call TRBD1 (6 bases). This receptor was taken from a woman under 30 with type 1 diabetes. The CDR3 region has the DNA TGTGCCAGCTCACCGGTCACAGGGTTGTCTTTTTACACTGAAGCTTTCTTT. This encodes CASSPVTGLSFYTEAFF.